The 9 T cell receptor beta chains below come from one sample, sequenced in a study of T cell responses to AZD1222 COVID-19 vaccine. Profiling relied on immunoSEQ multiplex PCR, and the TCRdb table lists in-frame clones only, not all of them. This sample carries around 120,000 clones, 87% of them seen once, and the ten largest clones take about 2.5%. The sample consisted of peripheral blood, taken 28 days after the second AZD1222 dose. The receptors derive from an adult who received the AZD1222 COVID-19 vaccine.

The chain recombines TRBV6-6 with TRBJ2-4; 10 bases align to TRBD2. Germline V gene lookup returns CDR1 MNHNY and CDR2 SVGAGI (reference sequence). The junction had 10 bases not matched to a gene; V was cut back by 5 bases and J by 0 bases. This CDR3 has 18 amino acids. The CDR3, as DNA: TGTGCCAGCAGTCATATAGCGGGAGGAGTTATAGCCAAAAACATTCAGTACTTC. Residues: CASSHIAGGVIAKNIQYF.

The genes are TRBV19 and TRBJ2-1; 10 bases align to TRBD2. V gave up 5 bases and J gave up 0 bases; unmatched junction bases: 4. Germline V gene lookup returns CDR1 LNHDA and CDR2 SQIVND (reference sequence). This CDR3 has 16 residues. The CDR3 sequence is CASSPGLAYSYNEQFF. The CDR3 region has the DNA TGTGCCAGTAGTCCGGGACTAGCGTACTCCTACAATGAGCAGTTCTTC.

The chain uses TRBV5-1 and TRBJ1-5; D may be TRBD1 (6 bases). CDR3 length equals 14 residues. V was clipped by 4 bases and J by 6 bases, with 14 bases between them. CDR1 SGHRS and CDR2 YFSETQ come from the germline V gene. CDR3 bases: TGCGCCAGCAGCGGAACAGGGTTTGTTCAGCCCCAGCATTTT. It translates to CASSGTGFVQPQHF.

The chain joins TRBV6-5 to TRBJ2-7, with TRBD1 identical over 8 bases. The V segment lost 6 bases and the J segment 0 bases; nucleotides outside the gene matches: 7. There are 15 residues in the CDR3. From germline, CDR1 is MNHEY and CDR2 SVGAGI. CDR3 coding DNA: TGTGCCAGCAGCCTCGGACAGGGCTTCTCCTACGAGCAGTACTTC. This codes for CASSLGQGFSYEQYF.

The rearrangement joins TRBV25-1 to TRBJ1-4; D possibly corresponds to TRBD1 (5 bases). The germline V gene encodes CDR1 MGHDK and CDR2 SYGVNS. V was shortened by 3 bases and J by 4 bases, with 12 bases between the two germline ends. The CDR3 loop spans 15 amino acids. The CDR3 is CASSDGAVLNEKLFF. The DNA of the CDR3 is TGTGCCAGCAGTGACGGGGCCGTCCTTAATGAAAAACTGTTTTTT.

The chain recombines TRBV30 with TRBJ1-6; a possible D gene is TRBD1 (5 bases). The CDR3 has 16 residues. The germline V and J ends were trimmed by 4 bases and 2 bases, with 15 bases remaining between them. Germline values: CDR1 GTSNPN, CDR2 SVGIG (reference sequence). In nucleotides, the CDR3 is TGTGCCTGGAAACTCGCAGGGTTCCCCTATAATTCACCCCTCCACTTT. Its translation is CAWKLAGFPYNSPLHF.

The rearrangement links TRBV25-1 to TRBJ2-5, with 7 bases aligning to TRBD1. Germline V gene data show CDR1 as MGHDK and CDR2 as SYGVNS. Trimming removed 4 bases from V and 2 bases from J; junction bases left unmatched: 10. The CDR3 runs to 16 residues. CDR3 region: CASSVIEGAIQETQYF. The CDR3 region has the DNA TGTGCCAGCAGTGTGATCGAGGGGGCTATACAAGAGACCCAGTACTTC. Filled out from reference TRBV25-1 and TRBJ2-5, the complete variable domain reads EADIYQTPRYLVIGTGKKITLECSQTMGHDKMYWYQQDPGMELHLIHYSYGVNSTEKGDLSSESTVSRIRTEHFPLTLESARPSHTSQYLCASSVIEGAIQETQYFGPGTRLLVL.

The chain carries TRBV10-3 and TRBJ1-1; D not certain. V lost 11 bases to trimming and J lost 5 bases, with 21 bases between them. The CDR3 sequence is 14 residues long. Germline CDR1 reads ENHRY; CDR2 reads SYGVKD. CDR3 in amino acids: CAVADAVMGTEAFF. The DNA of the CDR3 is TGTGCCGTAGCGGACGCCGTAATGGGGACTGAAGCTTTCTTT.

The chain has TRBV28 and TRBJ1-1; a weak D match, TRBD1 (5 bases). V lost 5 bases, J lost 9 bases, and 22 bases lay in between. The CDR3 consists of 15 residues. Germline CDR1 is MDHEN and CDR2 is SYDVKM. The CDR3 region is CASSPPGGTWMKAFF. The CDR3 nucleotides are TGTGCCAGCAGTCCCCCGGGGGGGACGTGGATGAAAGCTTTCTTT.